The entry below describes one T cell receptor beta chain. The sample is drawn from a study of cytomegalovirus exposure and HLA in healthy donors. This CDR3 spans 16 amino acids. Losses at the gene ends were 7 bases for V and 6 bases for J; bases not matched to a gene: 12. Germline V gene sequence: CDR1 MNHNY, CDR2 SVGAGI (reference sequence). 60 Vbeta and 13 Jbeta primers were used in PCR. TCRdb keeps only in-frame clones here, not all; method: immunoSEQ multiplex PCR. The sample has some 180,000 clones; the top ten hold less than 6.5%. The sequenced sample consisted of PBMCs. This clonotype was sampled from a man aged 30 to 45 in good health and CMV-seronegative. The chain carries TRBV6-6 and TRBJ2-5, with 12 bases fitting TRBD2. CDR3 protein: CASTLFPLAGGKTQYF. The CDR3 DNA reads as TGTGCCAGCACCCTCTTCCCACTAGCGGGGGGTAAGACCCAGTACTTC.